A selection of T cell receptor beta chains follows, all from one sample in a study of blood T cell repertoires in COVID-19. Repertoires were generated with immunoSEQ multiplex PCR, while TCRdb's copy carries only in-frame clones and drops some. Among hundreds of thousands of clones, about nine tenths were seen once, and the ten largest hold 1.4%. The sequenced sample was peripheral blood. The receptors originated from a woman aged 30 to 39 with active or convalescent COVID-19. The CDR3 runs from the conserved cysteine through the conserved F or W. A D gene is named only where the DNA matches it firmly. A row's size may be missing; if present it is once, few, many or a size class.

v_gene	len	j_gene	abundance	d_gene	CDR3nt	CDR3aa
TRBV5-1	12	TRBJ1-2	few	-	TGCGCCAGCAGTTGGGAGAGTAGTGGCTACACCTTC	CASSWESSGYTF
TRBV7-2	13	TRBJ1-2	-	-	TGTGCCAGCAGCTCGAGGGAGGGGGTTGGCTACACCTTC	CASSSREGVGYTF
TRBV10-3	13	TRBJ1-2	-	-	TGTGCCATCAGTGAGACCCAATCGGGAGGCTACACCTTC	CAISETQSGGYTF
TRBV10-1	12	TRBJ2-7	-	-	TGCGCCAGCAGTGATCAGGGGTTCGAGCAGTACTTC	CASSDQGFEQYF
TRBV3-1/TRBV3-2	16	TRBJ1-2	-	TRBD1	TGTGCCAGCAGCCAAGATAATTACAGGGGTGCCTATGGCTACACCTTC	CASSQDNYRGAYGYTF
TRBV30	14	TRBJ2-1	-	TRBD2	TGTGCCTCCCGGACTAGCGGGAGAATGGATGAGCAGTTCTTC	CASRTSGRMDEQFF
TRBV4-2	16	TRBJ2-7	-	TRBD2	TGTGCCAGCAGCCAAGATGCGGGAGGGCCTTTCTACGAGCAGTACTTC	CASSQDAGGPFYEQYF
TRBV28	16	TRBJ1-1	-	TRBD1	TGTGCCAGCAGTTTACCCACGGACAGGGGGGTAAGTGAAGCTTTCTTT	CASSLPTDRGVSEAFF
TRBV20-1	14	TRBJ1-2	-	-	TGCAGTGCTAGTTCCGAGAGCGGGCCCTATGGCTACACCTTC	CSASSESGPYGYTF
TRBV3-1/TRBV3-2	15	TRBJ1-2	-	-	TGTGCCAGCAGCCAGGGCCAGGTCTCTAACTATGGCTACACCTTC	CASSQGQVSNYGYTF
TRBV5-1	14	TRBJ2-7	-	-	TGCGCCAGTTCGTCTGTAGCGGCCGACTACGAGCAGTACTTC	CASSSVAADYEQYF
TRBV10-2	15	TRBJ2-1	-	TRBD2	TGCGCCACCACCCCCCGCGGGAGGCCGGGGAATGAGCAGTTCTTC	CATTPRGRPGNEQFF
TRBV6-1	13	TRBJ1-2	-	-	TGTGCCAGCAGTGAAGACAGGAACTATGGCTACACCTTC	CASSEDRNYGYTF
TRBV5-1	15	TRBJ2-3	once	TRBD1	TGCGCCAGCAGCTTGGGACAGGGGCGTACAGATACGCAGTATTTT	CASSLGQGRTDTQYF
TRBV6-5	15	TRBJ1-2	-	-	TGTGCCAGCAGCCCGACTTGGCCTCCGGGAGATGGCTACACCTTC	CASSPTWPPGDGYTF
TRBV7-9	14	TRBJ1-1	-	TRBD1	TGTGCCAGCAGCTTAGTGGCAGGGGGCGAATATGCTTTCTTT	CASSLVAGGEYAFF
TRBV28	15	TRBJ1-4	-	-	TGTGCCAGCAGATTGCCAGGGACTTCTAATGAAAAACTGTTTTTT	CASRLPGTSNEKLFF
TRBV5-8	12	TRBJ1-2	few	-	TGTGCCAGCAGCAGGGGGTTAAATGGCTACACCTTC	CASSRGLNGYTF
TRBV4-2	16	TRBJ1-4	-	-	TGTGCCAGCAGCCAGACCTGGGGGGTAGGAAATGAAAAACTGTTTTTT	CASSQTWGVGNEKLFF
TRBV6-6	18	TRBJ2-7	-	TRBD2	TGTGCCAGCAGTCCAGCGGGACTAGCGGGAGTCGGGAACTACGAGCAGTACTTC	CASSPAGLAGVGNYEQYF
TRBV5-4	17	TRBJ2-3	-	-	TGTGCCAGCAGCTTAGAGGGATGGAACAAATTCACAGATACGCAGTATTTT	CASSLEGWNKFTDTQYF
TRBV6-5	15	TRBJ1-1	-	-	TGTGCCAGCAGTTACCCGCCGGAGGCTGGCACTGAAGCTTTCTTT	CASSYPPEAGTEAFF
TRBV7-2	15	TRBJ2-4	-	TRBD2	TGTGCCAGCAGCTTGGGCGGGGGTGGCAAAAACATTCAGTACTTC	CASSLGGGGKNIQYF
TRBV7-8	17	TRBJ2-2	-	-	TGTGCCAGCAGCTTAGCGTTCTTAGCCTCACTGACCGGGGAGCTGTTTTTT	CASSLAFLASLTGELFF
TRBV27	19	TRBJ2-3	-	-	TGTGCCAGCAGACCCTTTACCGGGACTGGCTCCTTTAGCACAGATACGCAGTATTTT	CASRPFTGTGSFSTDTQYF
TRBV27	13	TRBJ2-7	once	TRBD1	TGTGCCAGCAGGAGGACAGGCTCCTACGAGCAGTACTTC	CASRRTGSYEQYF
TRBV19	18	TRBJ1-5	once	-	TGTGCCAGTAGTACAGAGGTGGCAGGGCAGTATAGCAATCAGCCCCAGCATTTT	CASSTEVAGQYSNQPQHF
TRBV27	14	TRBJ1-2	-	-	TGTGCCAGCAGTCGGCCGGGCGGGAACTATGGCTACACCTTC	CASSRPGGNYGYTF